This T cell receptor beta chain was retrieved from a study of radiotherapy plus CTLA-4 blockade in lung cancer. As for the study in general: Patients showed objective responses in around a sixth of cases and disease control in 25% to 40%.

Study-level results: TCR clones of tumor origin grew in blood after radiotherapy plus ipilimumab. Reported findings show early blood T cell clone dynamics, with interferon-beta, best predicted response.

The CDR3 is 17 amino acids. V shed 4 bases, J shed 4 bases, and the junction held 7 bases outside the gene matches. The germline CDR1 and CDR2 sequences are MGHRA and YSYEKL. On this clone itself: What it binds is not known.

Focal radiation plus CTLA-4 blockade with ipilimumab was given to patients with chemo-refractory metastatic non-small-cell lung cancer. Profiled with immunoSEQ multiplex PCR; TCRdb holds only in-frame clones, not every one. There are roughly 62,000 clones in the sample; roughly 80% occur only once, and about 4.5% lies in the top ten. The chain has TRBV4-1 and TRBJ2-3, with TRBD2 matching 14 bases. The sequence was collected from a human donor with non-small cell lung cancer who had a complete response to radiotherapy plus ipilimumab. Specimen: peripheral blood, collected from a patient treated with radiotherapy plus ipilimumab. CDR3 region: CASSPTGTSGGADTQYF. The CDR3 DNA sequence: TGCGCCAGCAGCCCCACCGGGACTAGCGGGGGTGCAGATACGCAGTATTTT.